This TCR beta chain stems from a study of CD8 T cells in Susac syndrome. For the study at large: At the time their blood was drawn, patients with Susac syndrome were either therapy-naive, on corticosteroids (with some of them also receiving intravenous immunoglobulin), or on intravenous immunoglobulin alone.

This CDR3 has 13 amino acids. Trimming shortened V by 4 bases and J by 1 base, and 8 bases separated the two germline ends. Germline lookup yields CDR1 SGDLS and CDR2 YYNGEE. Sequencing of TCR beta drew on CD8+ and CD4+ T cells from blood. Reverse transcription of 0.5 to 1 ug RNA was performed with random hexamers. TCRdb re-derived calls from the immunoSEQ multiplex PCR reads in MiXCR, one entry per CDR3 protein. The sample holds about 180,000 distinct CDR3 sequences; roughly 95% are singletons and the top ten take around 0.12%. The clonotype was recovered from a human donor with Susac syndrome. Material: CD4+ T cells from PBMCs. This chain uses TRBV9 with TRBJ1-1, with D unresolved. CDR3 bases: TGTGCCAGCAGCCCTTTTTCGAACACTGAAGCTTTCTTT. Encoded protein: CASSPFSNTEAFF.